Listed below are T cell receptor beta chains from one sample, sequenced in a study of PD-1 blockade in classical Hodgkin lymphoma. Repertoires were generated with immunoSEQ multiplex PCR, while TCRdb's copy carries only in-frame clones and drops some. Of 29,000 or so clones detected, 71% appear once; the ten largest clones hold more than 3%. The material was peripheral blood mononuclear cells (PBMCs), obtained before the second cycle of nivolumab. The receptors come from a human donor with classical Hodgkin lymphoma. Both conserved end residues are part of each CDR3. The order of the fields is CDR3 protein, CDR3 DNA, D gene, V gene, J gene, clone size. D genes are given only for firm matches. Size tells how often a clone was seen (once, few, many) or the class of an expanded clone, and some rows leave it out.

CDR3: CASSLSSGGSVLF; DNA: TGCGCCAGCAGCCTATCTAGCGGGGGGAGCGTTCTCTTC; D: TRBD2; V: TRBV5-1; J: TRBJ2-1; size: once
CDR3: CASSFSGPGFGEQYF; DNA: TGTGCCAGCAGTTTTTCCGGACCCGGATTCGGCGAGCAGTACTTC; D: .; V: TRBV27; J: TRBJ2-7; size: .
CDR3: CAGSLMLLGAQYF; DNA: TGTGCCGGCAGCTTGATGTTGTTGGGGGCCCAGTACTTC; D: .; V: TRBV5-6; J: TRBJ2-5; size: .
CDR3: CASRYSGGDNEQFF; DNA: TGTGCCAGCAGATATAGCGGGGGGGACAATGAGCAGTTCTTC; D: TRBD2; V: TRBV6-5; J: TRBJ2-1; size: .
CDR3: CASSFSLGPDRAFF; DNA: TGTGCCAGCAGCTTTAGTTTAGGCCCGGACCGAGCTTTCTTT; D: .; V: TRBV7-6; J: TRBJ1-1; size: .
CDR3: CASSPRQGDLRELFF; DNA: TGTGCCAGCAGCCCTCGACAGGGCGATTTAAGGGAGCTGTTTTTT; D: TRBD1; V: TRBV11-3; J: TRBJ2-2; size: .
CDR3: CASSLTGSSYEQYF; DNA: TGTGCCAGCAGTTTGACAGGGAGCTCCTACGAGCAGTACTTC; D: TRBD1; V: TRBV6-5; J: TRBJ2-7; size: .
CDR3: CASSPWTDTGELFF; DNA: TGTGCCAGCTCACCTTGGACTGACACCGGGGAGCTGTTTTTT; D: .; V: TRBV18; J: TRBJ2-2; size: .
CDR3: CASSNSLNTEAFF; DNA: TGTGCCAGCAGTAACTCACTGAACACTGAAGCTTTCTTT; D: .; V: TRBV2; J: TRBJ1-1; size: once
CDR3: CASSDPGLSTDTQYF; DNA: TGTGCCAGCAGTGATCCGGGACTATCCACAGATACGCAGTATTTT; D: TRBD2; V: TRBV2; J: TRBJ2-3; size: once
CDR3: CASSLTGANYGYTF; DNA: TGTGCCAGCAGCTTGACAGGGGCTAACTATGGCTACACCTTC; D: TRBD1; V: TRBV7-2; J: TRBJ1-2; size: .
CDR3: CAVEGDRAGRNEQFF; DNA: TGTGCCGTCGAAGGTGATAGGGCGGGGCGCAATGAGCAGTTCTTC; D: .; V: TRBV19; J: TRBJ2-1; size: few
CDR3: CATSTSGGTGELFF; DNA: TGTGCCACCAGCACCTCGGGGGGCACCGGGGAGCTGTTTTTT; D: TRBD2; V: TRBV15; J: TRBJ2-2; size: few
CDR3: CASSRGAAYEQYF; DNA: TGTGCCAGCAGCCGGGGGGCGGCTTACGAGCAGTACTTC; D: .; V: TRBV11-3; J: TRBJ2-7; size: .
CDR3: CASSLHFPFSGANVLTF; DNA: TGTGCCAGCAGCCTCCACTTCCCCTTCTCTGGGGCCAACGTCCTGACTTTC; D: .; V: TRBV27; J: TRBJ2-6; size: .
CDR3: CASSPPHPWGNYGYTF; DNA: TGTGCCAGCAGCCCTCCCCATCCGTGGGGGAACTATGGCTACACCTTC; D: .; V: TRBV21-1; J: TRBJ1-2; size: .
CDR3: CAINPTGVDYEQYF; DNA: TGTGCCATCAACCCGACAGGGGTAGACTACGAGCAGTACTTC; D: TRBD1; V: TRBV10-3; J: TRBJ2-7; size: few
CDR3: CASSYVWTSNEQFF; DNA: TGTGCCAGCAGTTACGTCTGGACTTCTAATGAGCAGTTCTTC; D: .; V: TRBV6-5; J: TRBJ2-1; size: .
CDR3: CASSLGGVYGYTF; DNA: TGTGCCAGCAGTTTAGGGGGGGTCTATGGCTACACCTTC; D: .; V: TRBV27; J: TRBJ1-2; size: few
CDR3: CAWGPGWETQYF; DNA: TGTGCCTGGGGGCCCGGGTGGGAGACCCAGTACTTC; D: .; V: TRBV30; J: TRBJ2-5; size: .
CDR3: CAIRTGVQETQYF; DNA: TGTGCCATCAGGACAGGGGTTCAAGAGACCCAGTACTTC; D: TRBD1; V: TRBV10-3; J: TRBJ2-5; size: .
CDR3: CASGLDREAFF; DNA: TGTGCCAGCGGCTTAGACAGGGAAGCTTTCTTT; D: .; V: TRBV7-2; J: TRBJ1-1; size: .
CDR3: CASSTDRDPLGYTF; DNA: TGCGCCAGCAGCACGGACAGGGACCCTCTAGGCTACACCTTC; D: TRBD1; V: TRBV5-1; J: TRBJ1-2; size: .
CDR3: CASSQPGQGGEKLFF; DNA: TGCGCCAGCAGCCAACCGGGACAGGGAGGTGAAAAACTGTTTTTT; D: TRBD1; V: TRBV4-1; J: TRBJ1-4; size: .
CDR3: CSLASDAGTQYF; DNA: TGCAGCCTAGCCTCAGACGCCGGGACCCAGTACTTC; D: .; V: TRBV29-1; J: TRBJ2-5; size: .
CDR3: CASSHEGGVRAGELFF; DNA: TGTGCCAGCTCCCATGAGGGGGGGGTAAGGGCCGGGGAGCTGTTTTTT; D: .; V: TRBV19; J: TRBJ2-2; size: few
CDR3: CASSFGQGDGYTF; DNA: TGTGCCAGCAGCTTCGGACAGGGTGATGGCTACACCTTC; D: TRBD1; V: TRBV7-6; J: TRBJ1-2; size: .
CDR3: CASSYSGGELFF; DNA: TGTGCCAGCAGTTACAGCGGTGGGGAGCTGTTTTTT; D: .; V: TRBV6-5; J: TRBJ2-2; size: few
CDR3: CAWTGGAGGYGYTF; DNA: TGTGCCTGGACAGGGGGCGCGGGGGGCTATGGCTACACCTTC; D: TRBD1; V: TRBV30; J: TRBJ1-2; size: .
CDR3: CASSLRAQQETQYF; DNA: TGTGCCAGCAGCTTACGGGCACAACAAGAGACCCAGTACTTC; D: .; V: TRBV5-6; J: TRBJ2-5; size: few
CDR3: CSGGEVDEKLFF; DNA: TGCAGCGGTGGGGAGGTTGATGAAAAACTGTTTTTT; D: .; V: TRBV29-1; J: TRBJ1-4; size: few
CDR3: CASRSGGAYTEAFF; DNA: TGTGCCAGCAGGTCAGGGGGCGCGTACACTGAAGCTTTCTTT; D: TRBD1; V: TRBV28; J: TRBJ1-1; size: .
CDR3: CASSFYGDSSYNEQFF; DNA: TGCGCCAGCAGCTTCTATGGGGACAGCTCCTACAATGAGCAGTTCTTC; D: TRBD1; V: TRBV5-1; J: TRBJ2-1; size: .
CDR3: CASKGQGGSPLHF; DNA: TGTGCCAGCAAAGGACAGGGGGGTTCACCCCTCCACTTT; D: TRBD1; V: TRBV27; J: TRBJ1-6; size: .
CDR3: CASSLSKAQETQYF; DNA: TGTGCCAGCAGCTTATCGAAGGCACAAGAGACCCAGTACTTC; D: .; V: TRBV7-9; J: TRBJ2-5; size: .
CDR3: CASSMSRQGGTEAFF; DNA: TGTGCCAGTAGTATGTCTCGACAGGGGGGCACTGAAGCTTTCTTT; D: TRBD1; V: TRBV19; J: TRBJ1-1; size: .
CDR3: CASSFWGNEQFF; DNA: TGTGCCAGCAGCTTCTGGGGGAATGAGCAGTTCTTC; D: .; V: TRBV7-2; J: TRBJ2-1; size: few
CDR3: CASSLVQGVGSNQPQHF; DNA: TGTGCCAGCAGCTTAGTTCAAGGGGTCGGTAGCAATCAGCCCCAGCATTTT; D: .; V: TRBV7-8; J: TRBJ1-5; size: once
CDR3: CASTQKGPRAYEQYF; DNA: TGCGCCAGCACCCAAAAAGGGCCCAGAGCCTACGAGCAGTACTTC; D: .; V: TRBV10-1; J: TRBJ2-7; size: .
CDR3: CASSRPTQGSSTEAFF; DNA: TGTGCCAGCAGTCGCCCAACACAGGGGTCGAGCACTGAAGCTTTCTTT; D: TRBD1; V: TRBV6-6; J: TRBJ1-1; size: .
CDR3: CASSLRGSGDAVYISSYEQYF; DNA: TGCGCCAGCAGCTTGAGGGGTTCGGGTGACGCGGTTTACATTAGCTCCTACGAGCAGTACTTC; D: .; V: TRBV5-1; J: TRBJ2-7; size: .
CDR3: CASSPDYGYTF; DNA: TGTGCCAGCAGCCCAGACTATGGCTACACCTTC; D: .; V: TRBV13; J: TRBJ1-2; size: few
CDR3: CASSPYRVPNQPQHF; DNA: TGTGCCAGTAGCCCATACAGGGTTCCCAATCAGCCCCAGCATTTT; D: .; V: TRBV19; J: TRBJ1-5; size: .
CDR3: CASSLRVAGSSYNSPLHF; DNA: TGCGCCAGCAGCTTGAGGGTCGCGGGGAGCTCCTATAATTCACCCCTCCACTTT; D: .; V: TRBV5-1; J: TRBJ1-6; size: .
CDR3: CASSQVSRGLSPLHF; DNA: TGCGCCAGCAGCCAAGTCAGTAGGGGGCTTTCACCCCTCCACTTT; D: TRBD1; V: TRBV4-1; J: TRBJ1-6; size: .
CDR3: CASRTSGGGYNEQFF; DNA: TGCGCCAGCAGGACTAGCGGGGGGGGATACAATGAGCAGTTCTTC; D: TRBD2; V: TRBV10-2; J: TRBJ2-1; size: .
CDR3: CASSSQRQETQYF; DNA: TGTGCCAGCAGTTCGCAAAGACAAGAGACCCAGTACTTC; D: .; V: TRBV6-5; J: TRBJ2-5; size: .
CDR3: CASRFLREGPQHF; DNA: TGTGCCAGCAGATTCCTCAGGGAGGGGCCCCAGCATTTT; D: .; V: TRBV6-5; J: TRBJ1-5; size: medium-sized
CDR3: CASSPGRDNEQFF; DNA: TGTGCCAGCTCACCGGGCAGGGACAATGAGCAGTTCTTC; D: .; V: TRBV18; J: TRBJ2-1; size: .
CDR3: CASSYSEGVAGVEEQYF; DNA: TGTGCCAGCAGTTACTCGGAAGGGGTAGCGGGGGTGGAGGAGCAGTACTTC; D: TRBD2; V: TRBV6-7; J: TRBJ2-7; size: .
CDR3: CASSLEDGGSNTGELFF; DNA: TGTGCCAGCAGCTTAGAGGACGGGGGGTCGAACACCGGGGAGCTGTTTTTT; D: TRBD2; V: TRBV7-9; J: TRBJ2-2; size: .
CDR3: CASSYSTGYEQYF; DNA: TGTGCCAGCAGTTACTCGACAGGTTACGAGCAGTACTTC; D: .; V: TRBV6-5; J: TRBJ2-7; size: .